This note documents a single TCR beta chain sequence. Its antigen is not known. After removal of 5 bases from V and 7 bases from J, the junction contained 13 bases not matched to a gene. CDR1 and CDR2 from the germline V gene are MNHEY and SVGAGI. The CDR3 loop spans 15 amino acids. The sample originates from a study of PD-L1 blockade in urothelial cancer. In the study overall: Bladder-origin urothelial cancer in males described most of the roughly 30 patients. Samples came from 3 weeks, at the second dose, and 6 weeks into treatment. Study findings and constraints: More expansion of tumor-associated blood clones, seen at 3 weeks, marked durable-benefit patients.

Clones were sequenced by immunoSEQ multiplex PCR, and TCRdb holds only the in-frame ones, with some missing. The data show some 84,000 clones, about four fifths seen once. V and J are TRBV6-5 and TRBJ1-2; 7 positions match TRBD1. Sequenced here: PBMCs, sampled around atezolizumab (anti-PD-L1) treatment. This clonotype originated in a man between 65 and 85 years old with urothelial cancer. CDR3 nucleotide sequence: TGTGCCAGCAGTAGGATCGCGATTTACAGGGGTGGCTACACCTTC. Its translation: CASSRIAIYRGGYTF.